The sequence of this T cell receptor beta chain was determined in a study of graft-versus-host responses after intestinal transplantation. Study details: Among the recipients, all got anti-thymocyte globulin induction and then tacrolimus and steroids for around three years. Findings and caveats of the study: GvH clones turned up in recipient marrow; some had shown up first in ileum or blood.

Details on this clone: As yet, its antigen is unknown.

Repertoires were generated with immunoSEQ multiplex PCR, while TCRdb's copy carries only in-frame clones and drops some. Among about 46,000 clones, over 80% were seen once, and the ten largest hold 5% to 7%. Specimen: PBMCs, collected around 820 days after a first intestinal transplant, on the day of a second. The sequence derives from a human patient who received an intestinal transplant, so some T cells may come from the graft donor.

CDR3 in amino acids: CASSSGTASYEQYF. DNA of the CDR3: TGTGCCAGCAGTTCCGGGACAGCCTCCTACGAGCAGTACTTC. V and J are TRBV6-5 and TRBJ2-7, with 7 bases lining up with TRBD1. Germline trimming cut 4 bases from V and 0 bases from J; bases unmatched to any gene: 3. The germline CDR1 and CDR2 sequences are MNHEY and SVGAGI. The CDR3 runs 14 residues.